A selection of T cell receptor beta chains follows, all from one sample in a study of T cell responses to AZD1222 COVID-19 vaccine. Measured with immunoSEQ multiplex PCR; TCRdb has only the in-frame clones, and not every one. The repertoire consists of some 200,000 clones, with around nine tenths occurring once and the leading ten covering roughly a quarter. The sample consisted of peripheral blood, taken 28 days after the second AZD1222 dose. All receptors come from an adult who received the AZD1222 COVID-19 vaccine. CDR3s include the opening cysteine and the closing phenylalanine or tryptophan. D genes are given only for firm matches. A clone size is listed for some rows: how often the clone was seen (once, few, many), or a class if it is expanded.

size	D	length	V	J	DNA	CDR3
-	-	12	TRBV25-1	TRBJ2-7	TGTGCCAGTAGCCCCCGGGGAGACGAGCAGTACTTC	CASSPRGDEQYF
-	TRBD2	15	TRBV6-2/TRBV6-3	TRBJ2-3	TGTGCCAGCAGTTATCTTAGCGGGAGCACAGATACGCAGTATTTT	CASSYLSGSTDTQYF
-	-	15	TRBV18	TRBJ2-7	TGTGCCAGCTCACGAACCGGGACGGCCTCCTACGAGCAGTACTTC	CASSRTGTASYEQYF
-	TRBD1	15	TRBV18	TRBJ1-1	TGTGCCAGCTCAACACTTGACAGGGAGAACACTGAAGCTTTCTTT	CASSTLDRENTEAFF
few	-	12	TRBV3-1/TRBV3-2	TRBJ2-7	TGTGCCAGCAGCCGGGGGTCCTACGAGCAGTACTTC	CASSRGSYEQYF
-	-	12	TRBV2	TRBJ2-2	TGTGCCAGCAGTGGGAAGACCGGGGAGCTGTTTTTT	CASSGKTGELFF
-	-	14	TRBV10-3	TRBJ2-1	TGTGCCATCAGTGAGGGGACTCCGTCCGATGAGCAGTTCTTC	CAISEGTPSDEQFF
-	TRBD1	18	TRBV7-9	TRBJ2-2	TGTGCCAGCAGTACTATTGCCGGGACAGGGGGCCGAGCCGGGGAGCTGTTTTTT	CASSTIAGTGGRAGELFF
-	-	13	TRBV18	TRBJ1-1	TGTGCCAGCTCAGGGGGGCGGAACACTGAAGCTTTCTTT	CASSGGRNTEAFF
-	-	12	TRBV25-1	TRBJ2-7	TGTGCCAGCAGTCCCATCGACTACGAGCAGTACTTC	CASSPIDYEQYF
-	-	16	TRBV19	TRBJ2-3	TGTGCCAGTAGTACCAACGAAGCGGGTCGCACAGATACGCAGTATTTT	CASSTNEAGRTDTQYF
-	TRBD1	14	TRBV6-1	TRBJ1-4	TGTGCCAGCAGTGATCCCCAGGGGGCTGAAAAACTGTTTTTT	CASSDPQGAEKLFF
-	-	14	TRBV18	TRBJ2-7	TGTGCCAGCTCACCCCGGGCAGGCGGGGACGAGCAGTACTTC	CASSPRAGGDEQYF
-	-	13	TRBV7-2	TRBJ1-5	TGTGCCAGCACCCCAGACGGGACACAGGGTCAGCATTTT	CASTPDGTQGQHF
once	-	14	TRBV7-9	TRBJ2-3	TGTGCCAGCAGAACGTCCGTCCGCACAGATACGCAGTATTTT	CASRTSVRTDTQYF
once	-	15	TRBV7-3	TRBJ2-7	TGTGCCAGCAGCTTAACGGGAGGGGGCGACTACGAGCAGTACTTC	CASSLTGGGDYEQYF
few	-	14	TRBV4-1	TRBJ1-2	TGCGCCAGCAGCTCCCGGACAGACATATATGGCTACACCTTC	CASSSRTDIYGYTF
-	TRBD1	15	TRBV4-3	TRBJ1-6	TGCGCCAGCAGCCCAGGACAGGGGGCATGGTCACCCCTCCACTTT	CASSPGQGAWSPLHF
-	-	14	TRBV6-2/TRBV6-3	TRBJ2-2	TGTGCCAGCAGTGGGCTTAGGGCGATGGGGGAGCTGTTTTTT	CASSGLRAMGELFF
-	TRBD2	15	TRBV27	TRBJ2-1	TGTGCCAGCATAGTCTTCGGGGGGTCCTACAATGAGCAGTTCTTC	CASIVFGGSYNEQFF
-	-	14	TRBV7-9	TRBJ1-5	TGTGCCAGCAGGGGGGGAGGTGTTAGTCAGCCCCAGCATTTT	CASRGGGVSQPQHF
-	-	14	TRBV3-1/TRBV3-2	TRBJ2-1	TGTGCCAGCAGCCAAGAGATTCAGGCTAATGAGCAGTTCTTC	CASSQEIQANEQFF
-	-	15	TRBV19	TRBJ2-7	TGTGCCAGTAGCTCCCTCGCGGGGATGGCGTACGAGCAGTACTTC	CASSSLAGMAYEQYF
once	-	16	TRBV28	TRBJ2-1	TGTGCCAGCAGTTTACTGCGGCAGGGGTCCCACAATGAGCAGTTCTTC	CASSLLRQGSHNEQFF
once	TRBD1	18	TRBV10-1	TRBJ1-1	TGCGCCAGCAGTGAGTCGAAGGGACAGCCACTCGCGGGGACTGAAGCTTTCTTT	CASSESKGQPLAGTEAFF
-	-	14	TRBV30	TRBJ2-7	TGTGCCTGGAGTGTACGGGGGACCGGAGTCGAGCAGTACTTC	CAWSVRGTGVEQYF
-	TRBD1	15	TRBV7-3	TRBJ2-7	TGTGCCAGCAGCTTGGGACAGGGGCCTTCCTACGAGCAGTACTTC	CASSLGQGPSYEQYF
-	-	15	TRBV24-1	TRBJ2-7	TGTGCCACCAGTGATCCGGGGGCGGGTGTCTACGAGCAGTACTTC	CATSDPGAGVYEQYF
-	TRBD2	15	TRBV14	TRBJ2-1	TGTGCCAGCAGCCCCTGGACTAGCGGTTACAATGAGCAGTTCTTC	CASSPWTSGYNEQFF
-	TRBD2	15	TRBV18	TRBJ2-7	TGTGCCAGCTCACCACGCGGCGGGAGCTCCTACGAGCAGTACTTC	CASSPRGGSSYEQYF
-	-	13	TRBV19	TRBJ1-2	TGTGCCAGTAGTATAGACAGGGAAGGAGGCTACACCTTC	CASSIDREGGYTF
-	TRBD1	12	TRBV14	TRBJ1-3	TGTGCCAGCAGTCGACAGGGAGACACCATATATTTT	CASSRQGDTIYF
-	-	18	TRBV4-3	TRBJ2-2	TGCGCCAGCAGCCAGTCACGGGGAGGTTGGGCCAACGCCGGGGAGCTGTTTTTT	CASSQSRGGWANAGELFF
-	TRBD2	15	TRBV3-1/TRBV3-2	TRBJ2-3	TGTGCCAGCAGCCAAGATCTAGCGGGAGGTGATACGCAGTATTTT	CASSQDLAGGDTQYF
-	-	12	TRBV6-5	TRBJ2-5	TGTGCCAGCAGTCCTGTTAGGGAGACCCAGTACTTC	CASSPVRETQYF
once	-	15	TRBV9	TRBJ1-4	TGTGCCAGCAGCCCCCGAGCTGCAACTAATGAAAAACTGTTTTTT	CASSPRAATNEKLFF
-	TRBD2	15	TRBV25-1	TRBJ2-7	TGTGCCAGCAGTGCGTATCCGGGACTAGCCTACGAGCAGTACTTC	CASSAYPGLAYEQYF
-	TRBD2	16	TRBV28	TRBJ2-1	TGTGCCAGCAGCTTATTCCGACTAGCGGGGCCTTTAATGATTTTCTTC	CASSLFRLAGPLMIFF
-	TRBD1	12	TRBV14	TRBJ1-2	TGTGCCAGCAGCCAAAGGACAGGGGGCTACACCTTC	CASSQRTGGYTF
-	-	16	TRBV24-1	TRBJ2-1	TGTGCCACCAGTGAAATCGGGAGTTTCTCCTACAATGAGCAGTTCTTC	CATSEIGSFSYNEQFF
-	-	13	TRBV5-1	TRBJ2-7	TGCGCCAGCAGCGCGGGTCTCGCCTACGAGCAGTACTTC	CASSAGLAYEQYF
once	-	15	TRBV5-4	TRBJ2-7	TGTGCCAGCAGCTTGGTGGTCGGGAGCTCCTACGAGCAGTACTTC	CASSLVVGSSYEQYF
-	-	14	TRBV7-2	TRBJ2-7	TGTGCCAGCAGCGCAGGGTGGAGGGGGAAGGAGCAGTACTTC	CASSAGWRGKEQYF
once	TRBD1	14	TRBV19	TRBJ2-5	TGTGCCAGTAGTATAAACAGGGGGCAGGAGACCCAGTACTTC	CASSINRGQETQYF
-	-	15	TRBV19	TRBJ2-7	TGTGCCAGTAGTCCGAGGGGGGACACTACCTACGAGCAGTACTTC	CASSPRGDTTYEQYF
-	-	19	TRBV5-1	TRBJ2-7	TGCGCCAGCAGCTTGCTGGGACAGGCGGCGGGGGGACGGCCCTACGAGCAGTACTTC	CASSLLGQAAGGRPYEQYF
-	-	11	TRBV28	TRBJ1-5	TGTGCCAGCAGCCCCATGGGGCCCCAGCATTTT	CASSPMGPQHF
-	TRBD2	19	TRBV28	TRBJ2-1	TGTGCCAGCAGTTTGGGGGTGGGGACTAGCGGGACGAACGCCAATGAGCAGTTCTTC	CASSLGVGTSGTNANEQFF
-	TRBD2	18	TRBV4-3	TRBJ2-2	TGCGCCAGCAGCCAAGATGCGGCTAGCGGAGGGAACACCGGGGAGCTGTTTTTT	CASSQDAASGGNTGELFF
-	-	14	TRBV28	TRBJ1-1	TGTGCCAGCAGTTTGGCGGGGGGCCCCTTCGAGGCTTTCTTT	CASSLAGGPFEAFF
-	-	12	TRBV20-1	TRBJ2-7	TGCAGTGCTAGTACGAGCTCCTACGAGCAGTACTTC	CSASTSSYEQYF
-	-	17	TRBV28	TRBJ2-5	TGTGCCAGCAGTTTATCACAGGGTTTCGGAAGTTTCGAGACCCAGTACTTC	CASSLSQGFGSFETQYF
-	-	14	TRBV7-2	TRBJ1-5	TGTGCCAGCTCCCCGCCGGGGGGCGGACAGCCCCAGCATTTT	CASSPPGGGQPQHF
-	TRBD2	17	TRBV7-6	TRBJ2-7	TGTGCCAGCAGCTTACCCGGAGCGGGAGACGTTACCTACGAGCAGTACTTC	CASSLPGAGDVTYEQYF
-	TRBD2	15	TRBV9	TRBJ2-1	TGTGCCAGCAGCACCGGGACTAGCAACCACAATGAGCAGTTCTTC	CASSTGTSNHNEQFF
-	TRBD2	15	TRBV24-1	TRBJ2-3	TGTGCCACCAGTGAGGCCGGACTAGGGACAGATACGCAGTATTTT	CATSEAGLGTDTQYF
-	-	16	TRBV6-2/TRBV6-3	TRBJ1-2	TGTGCCAGCAGCCCCCAAGCCGGGACCGAAATATATGGCTACACCTTC	CASSPQAGTEIYGYTF
-	-	15	TRBV9	TRBJ2-5	TGTGCCAGCAGCGTCCAATCCGGGAAAGAGGGGACCCAGTACTTC	CASSVQSGKEGTQYF